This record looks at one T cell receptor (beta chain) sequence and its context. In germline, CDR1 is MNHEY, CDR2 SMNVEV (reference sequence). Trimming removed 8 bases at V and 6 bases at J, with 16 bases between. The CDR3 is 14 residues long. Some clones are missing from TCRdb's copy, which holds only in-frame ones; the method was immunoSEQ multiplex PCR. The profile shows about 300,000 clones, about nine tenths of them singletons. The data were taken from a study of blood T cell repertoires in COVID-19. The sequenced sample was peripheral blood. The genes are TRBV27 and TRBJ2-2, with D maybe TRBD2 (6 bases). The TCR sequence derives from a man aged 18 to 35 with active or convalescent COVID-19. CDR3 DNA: TGTGCCAGCTCCGGGACTCTCGCGGCCGGGGAGCTGTTTTTT. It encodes CASSGTLAAGELFF.